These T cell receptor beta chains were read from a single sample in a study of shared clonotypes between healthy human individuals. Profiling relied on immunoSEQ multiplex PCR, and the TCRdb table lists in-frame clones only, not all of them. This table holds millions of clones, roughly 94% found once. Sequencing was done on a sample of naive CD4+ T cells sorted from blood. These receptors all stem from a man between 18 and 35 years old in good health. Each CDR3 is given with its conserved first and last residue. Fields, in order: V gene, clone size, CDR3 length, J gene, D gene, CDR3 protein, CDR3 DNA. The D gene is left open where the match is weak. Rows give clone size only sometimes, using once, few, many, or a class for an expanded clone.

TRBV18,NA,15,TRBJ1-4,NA,CASSPGVQENEKLFF,TGTGCCAGCTCACCAGGGGTACAGGAGAATGAAAAACTGTTTTTT
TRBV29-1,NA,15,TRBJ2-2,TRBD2,CSVVGTSGNTGELFF,TGCAGCGTTGTCGGGACTAGCGGTAACACCGGGGAGCTGTTTTTT
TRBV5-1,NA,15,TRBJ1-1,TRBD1,CASSARDRGTTEAFF,TGCGCCAGCAGCGCCCGGGACAGGGGGACAACTGAAGCTTTCTTT
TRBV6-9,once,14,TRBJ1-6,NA,CASRYRALVSPLHF,TGTGCCAGCAGGTACAGGGCACTGGTTTCGCCCCTCCACTTT
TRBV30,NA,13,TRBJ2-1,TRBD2,CAWTRGGGWEQFF,TGTGCCTGGACCCGGGGGGGAGGTTGGGAGCAGTTCTTC
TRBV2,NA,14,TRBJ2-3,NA,CASRRQEGTDTQYF,TGTGCCAGCCGGCGGCAGGAGGGCACAGATACGCAGTATTTT
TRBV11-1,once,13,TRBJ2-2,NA,CASTLYYTGELFF,TGTGCCAGCACCTTATACTACACCGGGGAGCTGTTTTTT
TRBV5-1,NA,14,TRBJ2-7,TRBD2,CASSSGGGLYEQYF,TGCGCCAGCAGCTCAGGCGGGGGGCTATACGAGCAGTACTTC
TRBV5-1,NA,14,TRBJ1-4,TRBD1,CASSLWTGGEKLFF,TGCGCCAGCAGCTTGTGGACAGGTGGCGAAAAACTGTTTTTT
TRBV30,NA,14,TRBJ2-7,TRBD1,CAWRRTGGLNEQYF,TGTGCCTGGAGACGGACAGGGGGCTTGAACGAGCAGTACTTC
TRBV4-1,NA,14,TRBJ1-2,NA,CASSQDLGTVGYTF,TGCGCCAGCAGCCAAGATCTGGGGACGGTAGGCTACACCTTC
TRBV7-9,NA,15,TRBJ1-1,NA,CASSPRTPMNTEAFF,TGTGCCAGCAGCCCGAGGACACCAATGAACACTGAAGCTTTCTTT
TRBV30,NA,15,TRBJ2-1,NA,CASTGGMSPYNEQFF,TGTGCCTCTACGGGCGGGATGAGCCCCTACAATGAGCAGTTCTTC
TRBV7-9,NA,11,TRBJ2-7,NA,CASSPEYEQYF,TGTGCCAGCAGCCCAGAGTACGAGCAGTACTTC
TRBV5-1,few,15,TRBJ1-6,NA,CASSLSGLDNSPLHF,TGCGCCAGCAGCTTGTCGGGGTTGGATAATTCACCCCTCCACTTT
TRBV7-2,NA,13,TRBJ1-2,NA,CASSARVSHGYTF,TGTGCCAGCAGCGCCAGGGTGTCGCATGGCTACACCTTC
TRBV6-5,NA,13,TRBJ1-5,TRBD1,CASHRGMGQPQHF,TGTGCCAGCCACAGGGGGATGGGTCAGCCCCAGCATTTT
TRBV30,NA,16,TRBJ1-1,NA,CAWSVGVAGLGTEAFF,TGTGCCTGGAGTGTAGGGGTGGCAGGGCTGGGCACTGAAGCTTTCTTT
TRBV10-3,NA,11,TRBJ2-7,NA,CAISGGGEQYF,TGTGCCATCAGTGGAGGCGGGGAGCAGTACTTC
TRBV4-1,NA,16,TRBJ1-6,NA,CASSQVGGVTNSPLHF,TGCGCCAGCAGCCAAGTCGGGGGGGTTACCAATTCACCCCTCCACTTT
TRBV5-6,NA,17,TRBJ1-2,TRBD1,CASRDAGQGRFNYGYTF,TGTGCCAGCAGGGATGCCGGACAGGGGAGGTTTAACTATGGCTACACCTTC
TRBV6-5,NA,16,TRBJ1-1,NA,CASSYSAGRLNTEAFF,TGTGCCAGCAGTTACTCAGCAGGGCGGCTGAACACTGAAGCTTTCTTT
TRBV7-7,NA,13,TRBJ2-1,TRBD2,CAVAGGPHNEQFF,TGTGCTGTTGCGGGGGGGCCTCACAATGAGCAGTTCTTC
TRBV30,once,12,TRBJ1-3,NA,CAWSVSGVTIYF,TGTGCCTGGAGTGTATCTGGTGTCACCATATATTTT
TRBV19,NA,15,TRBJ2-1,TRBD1,CASISVRGQGGEQFF,TGTGCCAGTATTTCAGTCCGGGGACAGGGAGGTGAGCAGTTCTTC
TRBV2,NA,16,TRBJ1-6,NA,CASSELGPRGYSPLHF,TGTGCCAGCAGTGAATTAGGGCCCCGGGGGTATTCACCCCTCCACTTT
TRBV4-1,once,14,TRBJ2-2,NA,CASSSPANTGELFF,TGCGCCAGCAGTTCCCCGGCGAACACCGGGGAGCTGTTTTTT
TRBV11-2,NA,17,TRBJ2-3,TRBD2,CASSLVIAGGPGDTQYF,TGTGCCAGCAGCTTAGTGATAGCGGGAGGGCCGGGAGATACGCAGTATTTT
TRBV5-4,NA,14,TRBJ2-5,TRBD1,CASSTGTGGETQYF,TGTGCCAGCAGCACGGGGACAGGGGGTGAGACCCAGTACTTC
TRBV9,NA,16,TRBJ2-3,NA,CASSVVKTGVPDTQYF,TGTGCCAGCAGCGTAGTTAAGACGGGAGTCCCAGATACGCAGTATTTT
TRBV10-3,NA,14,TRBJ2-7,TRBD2,CAISALAGGGEQYF,TGTGCCATCAGTGCACTAGCGGGAGGAGGCGAGCAGTACTTC